Below, one T cell receptor beta chain is given with its context. The sample is drawn from a study of shared clonotypes between healthy human individuals. CDR1 is GTSNPN and CDR2 is SVGIG in the germline V gene (reference sequence). There are 13 residues in the CDR3. V lost 1 base and J lost 5, with 9 bases in between. The table came from immunoSEQ multiplex PCR; TCRdb's copy has only in-frame clones and leaves some out. The sample includes just over 2,000,000 clones, roughly 95% of them seen just once. Sequencing was performed on naive CD4+ T cells sorted from blood. Subset described: CD45RA+ positively selected. The chain couples TRBV30 to TRBJ1-5; D is perhaps TRBD1 (5 bases). This TCR derives from a man younger than 30 in good health. The CDR3 region has the DNA TGTGCCTGGAGTGCCACAGGATATCAGCCCCAGCATTTT. The encoded protein is CAWSATGYQPQHF. The full variable domain, rest sourced from reference TRBV30 and TRBJ1-5, is SQTIHQWPATLVQPVGSPLSLECTVEGTSNPNLYWYRQAAGRGLQLLFYSVGIGQISSEVPQNLSASRPQDRQFILSSKKLLLSDSGFYLCAWSATGYQPQHFGDGTRLSIL.